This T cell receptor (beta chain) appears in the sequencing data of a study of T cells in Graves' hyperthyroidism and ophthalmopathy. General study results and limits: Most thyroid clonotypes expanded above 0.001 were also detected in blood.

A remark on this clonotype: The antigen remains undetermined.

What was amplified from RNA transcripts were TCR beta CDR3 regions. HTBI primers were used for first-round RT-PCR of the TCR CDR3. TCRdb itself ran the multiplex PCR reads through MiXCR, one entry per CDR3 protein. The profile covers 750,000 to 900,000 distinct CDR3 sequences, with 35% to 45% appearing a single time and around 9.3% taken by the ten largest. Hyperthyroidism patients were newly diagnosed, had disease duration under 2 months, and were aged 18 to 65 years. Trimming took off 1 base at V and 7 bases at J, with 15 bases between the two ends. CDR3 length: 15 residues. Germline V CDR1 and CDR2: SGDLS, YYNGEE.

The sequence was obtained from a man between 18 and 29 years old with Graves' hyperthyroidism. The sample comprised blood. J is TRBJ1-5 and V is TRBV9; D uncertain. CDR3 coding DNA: TGTGCCAGCAGCGTAATCCCCCATCCAATCCAGCCCCAGCATTTT. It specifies CASSVIPHPIQPQHF.